Below, 9 T cell receptor beta chains from the same sample are listed, as sequenced in a study of beta chain features in type 1 diabetes. Overall study findings and caveats: Patients with Type 1 diabetes showed moderately but significantly shorter TCRB CDR3s in all four CD4+ subsets.

No antigen is known for these receptors. Expressed TCRB transcripts were sequenced because the entire RNA isolate underwent reverse transcription. Generated by immunoSEQ multiplex PCR, the TCRdb table keeps only in-frame clones and is missing some. The sample gives some 640,000 clones, about 14% of which show up once; roughly 0.04% is in the top ten. Material: naive CD4+ T cells from blood. All receptors derive from a man between 18 and 35 years old with type 1 diabetes.

Comments on this clone: At one of its ends the junction is not consistent with the germline gene, which may arise from a read error. The J gene is TRBJ2-5, the V gene TRBV7-9; the D gene is possibly TRBD1 (5 bases). The CDR3 consists of 14 residues. Per the germline V gene, CDR1 is SEHNR and CDR2 is FQNEAQ (reference sequence). In nucleotides, the CDR3 is TGTACCAGCAGCTTAATGGGGCGTAAAGAGACCCAGTACTTC. Translation gives CTSSLMGRKETQYF.

The table lists this clone with a few counts. The CDR3 spells CAWDRTGEAYEQYF. The CDR3 DNA sequence: TGTGCCTGGGACCGGACAGGGGAAGCCTACGAGCAGTACTTC. The chain recombines TRBV30 with TRBJ2-7, with 9 bases fitting TRBD1. Trimming took 5 bases from V and 2 from J; bases not matched to a gene: 7. The CDR3 runs to 14 residues. Germline CDR1 is GTSNPN and CDR2 is SVGIG (reference sequence).

V usage is TRBV4-3 and J usage is TRBJ2-3; D gene unclear. Per germline, CDR1 LGHNA and CDR2 YSLEER. The CDR3 totals 15 residues. The ends were cut back, 4 bases at V and 1 base at J, with 12 bases in the middle. In DNA form, the CDR3 reads TGCGCCAGCAGCCGGCAAGAAGACCGCACAGATACGCAGTATTTT. As protein: CASSRQEDRTDTQYF.

A few counts support this clone. The V call is TRBV4-2, the J call TRBJ2-5; no clear D gene. Germline CDR1 and CDR2: LGHNA and YNFKEQ. This CDR3 is 14 amino acids long. Trimming took off 1 base at V and 5 bases at J, with 11 bases between the two ends. CDR3 loop: CASSQVGLHETQYF. The CDR3 region has the DNA TGTGCCAGCAGCCAAGTGGGTCTTCATGAGACCCAGTACTTC.

This clone has a handful of counts. V and J are TRBV27 and TRBJ2-6, with TRBD1 matching over 9 bases. Germline CDR1 MNHEY, CDR2 SMNVEV (reference sequence). The trim removed 6 bases at V and 4 bases at J, leaving 10 bases unmatched. The CDR3 extends over 17 amino acids. Here the CDR3 DNA reads TGTGCCAGCAGCCCCAGGACAGGGGTCCGAGGGGCCAACGTCCTGACTTTC. Its protein is CASSPRTGVRGANVLTF.

This clone was seen only a few times. The chain couples TRBV28 to TRBJ1-4, with 8 bases lining up with TRBD1. V shed 9 bases, J shed 6 bases, and the junction held 9 bases outside the gene matches. The CDR3 runs to 14 residues. Germline assignment: CDR1 MDHEN and CDR2 SYDVKM. The CDR3 sequence is CARGSDRAYEKLFF. The CDR3, as DNA: TGTGCCAGGGGATCGGACAGGGCATATGAAAAACTGTTTTTT.

This clone was counted between two and nine times. The CDR3 DNA sequence: TGTGCCAGCAGTCTCCCGACTAGCGGGGGGGCTAGTGAGCAGTTCTTC. Amino acid sequence: CASSLPTSGGASEQFF. This chain connects TRBV27 to TRBJ2-1, with 14 bases aligning to TRBD2. The V and J ends lost 5 bases and 9 bases, in that order; junction bases with no gene match: 9. In germline, CDR1 is MNHEY, CDR2 SMNVEV (reference sequence). The CDR3 length is 16 residues.

This clone appeared a few times. This rearrangement joins TRBV5-4 to TRBJ1-1; D not certain. The CDR3 totals 13 residues. Germline CDR1 is SGHNT and CDR2 is YYREEE (reference sequence). V gave up 4 bases and J gave up 1 base, with 8 bases separating them. The CDR3 loop reads CASSRDGNTEAFF. In nucleotides, the CDR3 is TGTGCCAGCAGCCGTGACGGGAACACTGAAGCTTTCTTT.

This clone was observed a few times. The chain couples TRBV2 to TRBJ1-1; TRBD1 might be the D (5 bases). V dropped 4 bases and J dropped 5 bases, with 14 bases sitting between them. Germline assignment: CDR1 SNHLY and CDR2 FYNNEI. The CDR3 sequence is 14 residues long. For the CDR3, the DNA is TGTGCCAGCAGTGTTGAAGGGGATTTAACTGAAGCTTTCTTT. Translating it yields CASSVEGDLTEAFF.